Presented here are 6 T cell receptor beta chains from one specimen sequenced in a study of CD8 T cells in ankylosing spondylitis. From the 5' RACE reads, TCRdb called clonotypes with MiXCR, one entry per CDR3 protein. This sample has 150,000 or so distinct CDR3 sequences, with approximately 9.9% found just once. Sequenced sample: blood, either unsorted or a sorted T cell fraction (not recorded which). These receptors were taken from a female donor with ankylosing spondylitis or in good health (not recorded which).

The rearrangement links TRBV19 to TRBJ1-1, with TRBD1 as a possible D gene (6 bases). Germline V gene data show CDR1 as LNHDA and CDR2 as SQIVND (reference sequence). The CDR3 spans 16 residues. The V and J ends lost 3 bases and 3 bases respectively, with 17 bases between them. CDR3 in amino acids: CASSMGTRLLDTEAFF. The CDR3 coding sequence is TGTGCCAGTAGTATGGGGACACGGCTTTTGGACACTGAAGCTTTCTTT. Full variable domain (remainder filled in from reference TRBV19 and TRBJ1-1): DGGITQSPKYLFRKEGQNVTLSCEQNLNHDAMYWYRQDPGQGLRLIYYSQIVNDFQKGDIAEGYSVSREKKESFPLTVTSAQKNPTAFYLCASSMGTRLLDTEAFFGQGTRLTVV.

The sample holds many counts of this clonotype. The chain has TRBV10-3 and TRBJ2-5, with 9 bases lining up with TRBD2. Germline CDR1 reads ENHRY; CDR2 reads SYGVKD. After removal of 4 bases from V and 0 bases from J, the junction contained 3 bases not matched to a gene. CDR3 length: 15 residues. In nucleotides, the CDR3 is TGTGCCATCAGTGGGGGACTAGCCGACCAAGAGACCCAGTACTTC. This translates into CAISGGLADQETQYF.

This clonotype was recorded many times. The gene calls are TRBV13 and TRBJ2-1; unclear D gene. V lost 0 bases to trimming and J lost 9 bases, with 3 bases between them. Germline CDR1 PRHDT, CDR2 FYEKMQ (reference sequence). This CDR3 comprises 11 residues. The CDR3 nucleotides are TGTGCCAGCAGCTTAGGCAGTGAGCAGTTCTTC. Translated, it gives CASSLGSEQFF. The variable domain in full, with the rest retrieved from reference TRBV13 and TRBJ2-1, is AAGVIQSPRHLIKEKRETATLKCYPIPRHDTVYWYQQGPGQDPQFLISFYEKMQSDKGSIPDRFSAQQFSDYHSELNMSSLELGDSALYFCASSLGSEQFFGPGTRLTVL.

This rearrangement joins TRBV4-3 to TRBJ2-1; D is unresolved. V lost 2 bases and J 0 bases, leaving 8 bases between the germline ends. CDR1 is LGHNA, CDR2 YSLEER, per germline. The CDR3 sequence is 15 residues long. The CDR3 protein is CASSQLKSSYNEQFF. DNA for the CDR3: TGCGCCAGCAGCCAACTTAAGAGCTCCTACAATGAGCAGTTCTTC.

The chain uses TRBV19 and TRBJ2-5; D perhaps matches TRBD2 (5 bases). Germline CDR1 and CDR2: LNHDA and SQIVND (reference sequence). V lost 5 bases, J lost 7 bases, and 17 bases lay in between. This CDR3 is built from 14 residues. This CDR3 reads CASSPRVDGRTQYF. DNA for the CDR3: TGTGCCAGTAGTCCAAGAGTGGATGGGAGGACCCAGTACTTC.

This clonotype was seen at least ten times. The V call is TRBV4-2, the J call TRBJ2-1; 8 bases agree with TRBD2. The V gene's germline CDR1 is LGHNA and CDR2 YNFKEQ. CDR3 size: 17 residues. Unmatched junction bases numbered 7, after V lost 0 bases and J lost 3 bases. Written as DNA, the CDR3 is TGTGCCAGCAGCCAAGATCCGAGTAGCGGGAACTACAATGAGCAGTTCTTC. This translates into CASSQDPSSGNYNEQFF.